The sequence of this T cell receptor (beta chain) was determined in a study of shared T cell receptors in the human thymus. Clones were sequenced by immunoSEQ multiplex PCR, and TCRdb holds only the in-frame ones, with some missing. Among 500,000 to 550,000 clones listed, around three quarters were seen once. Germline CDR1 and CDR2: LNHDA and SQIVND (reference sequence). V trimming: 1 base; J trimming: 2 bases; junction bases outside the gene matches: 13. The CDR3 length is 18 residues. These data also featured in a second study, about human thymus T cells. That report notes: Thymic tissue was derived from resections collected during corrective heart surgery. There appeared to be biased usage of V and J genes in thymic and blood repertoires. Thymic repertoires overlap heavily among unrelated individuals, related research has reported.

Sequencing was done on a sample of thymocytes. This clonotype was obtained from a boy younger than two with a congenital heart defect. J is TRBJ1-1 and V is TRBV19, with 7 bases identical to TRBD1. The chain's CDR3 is CASSIVESVGGSNTEAFF. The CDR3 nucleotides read TGTGCCAGTAGTATAGTGGAGAGTGTAGGGGGCTCAAACACTGAAGCTTTCTTT.